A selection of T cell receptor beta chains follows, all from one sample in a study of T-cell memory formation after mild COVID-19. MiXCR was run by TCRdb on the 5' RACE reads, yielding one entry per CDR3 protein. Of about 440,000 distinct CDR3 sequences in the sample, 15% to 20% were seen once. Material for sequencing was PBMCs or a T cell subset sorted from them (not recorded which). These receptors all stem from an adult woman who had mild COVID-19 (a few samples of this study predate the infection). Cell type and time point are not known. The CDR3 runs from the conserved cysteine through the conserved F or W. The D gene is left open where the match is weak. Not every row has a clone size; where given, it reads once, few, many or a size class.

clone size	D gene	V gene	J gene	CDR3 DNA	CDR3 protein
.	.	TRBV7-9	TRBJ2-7	TGTGCCAGCAGCTCTTGGGACGAGCAGTACTTC	CASSSWDEQYF
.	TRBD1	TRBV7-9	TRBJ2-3	TGTGCCAGCAGCGCCGGGACAGGGGGAGATACGCAGTATTTT	CASSAGTGGDTQYF
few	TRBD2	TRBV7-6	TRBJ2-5	TGTGCCAGCAGCTTAGCGGGACTAGCGGGACGAGAGACCCAGTACTTC	CASSLAGLAGRETQYF
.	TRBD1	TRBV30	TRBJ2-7	TGTGCCTGGAGTACGGGACAGGGATTCTACGAGCAGTACTTC	CAWSTGQGFYEQYF
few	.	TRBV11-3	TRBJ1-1	TGTGCCAGCACCCAGTGGGGGCAGGACATAACTTTCTTT	CASTQWGQDITFF
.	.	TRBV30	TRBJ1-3	TGTGCCGGAAGGACAGGAAACACCATATATTTT	CAGRTGNTIYF
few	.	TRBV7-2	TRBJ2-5	TGTGCCAGCAGCCCCGGGGGGACAGCTAAAGAGACCCAGTACTTC	CASSPGGTAKETQYF
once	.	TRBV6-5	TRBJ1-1	TGTGCCAGCAGTTACCCCGGGTGGACTGAAGCTTTCTTT	CASSYPGWTEAFF
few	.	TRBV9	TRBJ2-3	TGTGCCAGCAGCGTTGGATCTAGAATCCCTAGCACAGATACGCAGTATTTT	CASSVGSRIPSTDTQYF
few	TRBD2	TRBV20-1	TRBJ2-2	TGCAGTGCTAGGGAAAGCGGGGCCTACACCGGGGAGCTGTTTTTT	CSARESGAYTGELFF
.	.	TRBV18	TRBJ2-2	TGTGCCAGCTCACCAATGGGAACGGGACGGTACACCGGGGAGCTGTTTTTT	CASSPMGTGRYTGELFF
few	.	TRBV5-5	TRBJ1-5	TGTGCCAGCAGCCCCCTCGGGGCCGGAGGCAGCAATCAGCCCCAGCATTTT	CASSPLGAGGSNQPQHF
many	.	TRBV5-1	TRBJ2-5	TGCGCCAGCAGCTTCAGGGGTGAGGAGACCCAGTACTTC	CASSFRGEETQYF
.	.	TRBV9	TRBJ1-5	TGTGCCAGCAGCGTAGGAGATTCCCTCGCGGGCAATCAGCCCCAGCATTTT	CASSVGDSLAGNQPQHF
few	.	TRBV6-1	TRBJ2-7	TGTGCCAGCAGTGAACCGTGGGAGCAGTACTTC	CASSEPWEQYF
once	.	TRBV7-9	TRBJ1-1	TGTGCCAGCAGCTTAATCTCGGGATGGACTGAAGCTTTCTTT	CASSLISGWTEAFF
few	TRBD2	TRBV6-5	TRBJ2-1	TGTGCCAGCACCAGCGGGAGGACCAACAATGAGCAGTTCTTC	CASTSGRTNNEQFF
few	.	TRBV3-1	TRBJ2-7	TGTGCCAGCAGCCGGACGATAGCGGAAATCTACGAGCAGTACTTC	CASSRTIAEIYEQYF
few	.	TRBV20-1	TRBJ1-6	TGCAGTGCTAGAGAAAATCCTTCATCACCCCTCCACTTT	CSARENPSSPLHF
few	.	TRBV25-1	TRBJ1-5	TGTGCCAGCAGTCTCTGGGATCAGCCCCAGCATTTT	CASSLWDQPQHF
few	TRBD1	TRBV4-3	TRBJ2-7	TGCGCCAGCAGCCATTCCGGGACAGGGCCCTACGAGCAGTACTTC	CASSHSGTGPYEQYF
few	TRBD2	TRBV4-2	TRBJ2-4	TGTGCCAGCAGCCAAGATGCTAGCGGGAGAACCAAAAACATTCAGTACTTC	CASSQDASGRTKNIQYF
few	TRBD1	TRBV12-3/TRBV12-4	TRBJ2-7	TGTGCCAGCAGCCCAGGACAGGGGTTCGAGCAGTACTTC	CASSPGQGFEQYF
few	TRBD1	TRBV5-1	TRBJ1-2	TGCGCCAGCAGCTACCAGGGGGAGGATGGCTACACCTTC	CASSYQGEDGYTF
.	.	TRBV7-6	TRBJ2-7	TGTGCCAGCAGCTTAGAGGGGTTTTACGAGCAGTACTTC	CASSLEGFYEQYF
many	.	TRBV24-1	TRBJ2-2	TGTGCCACCAGTGATGGGGGGGCAACCGGGGAGCTGTTTTTT	CATSDGGATGELFF
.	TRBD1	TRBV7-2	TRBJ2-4	TGTGCCAGCAGTTTTGGACAGGGGGCGTTCGTAGGGAAAAACATTCAGTACTTC	CASSFGQGAFVGKNIQYF
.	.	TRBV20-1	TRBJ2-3	TGCAGTGCTAGAGTTATAAGGTGGGGCCAGGATACGCAGTATTTT	CSARVIRWGQDTQYF